This passage covers 29 T cell receptor beta chains from one sample sequenced in a study of CD8+ T cells in alopecia areata listed by TCRdb under 2018. Library prep was done by the immunoSEQ multiplex PCR assay. To provide template for TCR sequencing, every sample had RNA extracted and reverse transcribed into cDNA. TCRdb carries this immuneACCESS record with in-frame sequences only. Its versions omit some clonotypes, under half of them owing to an unresolved V gene in the studies checked, with the rest unexplained. The sample table lists some 95,000 clones, roughly 47% of them with a count of one. The ten largest clones take up roughly 18% of the sample. The time point label for this specimen denotes: less than 25 weeks on oral tofacitinib. The treatment or condition label here, explained by the study, means: oral pan-JAK inhibitor, 5-10 mg twice daily. Sequenced material: CD8+ T cells sorted from blood, taken at week 24, from a patient treated with tofacitinib. The receptors were sampled from a human donor with alopecia areata.

This rearrangement joins TRBV25-1 to TRBJ2-5; D call uncertain. V dropped 6 bases and J dropped 3 bases, with 8 bases sitting between them. CDR3 length: 12 residues. In germline, CDR1 is MGHDK, CDR2 SYGVNS. CDR3 loop: CASRAYEETQYF. The DNA for the CDR3 is TGTGCCAGCAGGGCTTATGAAGAGACCCAGTACTTC.

The DNA of the CDR3 is TGTGCCAGCAGCTATGGGACTAGCGGGTATGAAAAAGAGACCCAGTACTTC. Protein product: CASSYGTSGYEKETQYF. The gene calls are TRBV5-4 and TRBJ2-5; 12 bases map to TRBD2. Germline CDR1 is SGHNT and CDR2 is YYREEE (reference sequence). V gave up 3 bases and J gave up 3 bases; unmatched junction bases: 9. The CDR3 is made up of 17 amino acids.

The chain uses TRBV30 and TRBJ1-5; D ambiguous. From germline, CDR1 is GTSNPN and CDR2 SVGIG (reference sequence). V dropped 2 bases and J dropped 0 bases, with 8 bases sitting between them. The CDR3 extends over 14 amino acids. The chain's CDR3 is CAWSLDGSNQPQHF. CDR3 nucleotides: TGTGCCTGGAGTCTAGACGGTAGCAATCAGCCCCAGCATTTT.

The rearrangement links TRBV27 to TRBJ2-3; no definite D call. Trimming left V 4 bases short and J 2 bases short, with 4 bases between. CDR1 and CDR2 (germline): MNHEY, SMNVEV (reference sequence). The CDR3 contains 12 residues. The CDR3 DNA sequence: TGTGCCAGCAGTTCAACCACAGATACGCAGTATTTT. Its translation: CASSSTTDTQYF.

This clone was observed a few times. The genes are TRBV4-3 and TRBJ2-3; D is unresolved. This CDR3 region has 13 residues. V lost 7 bases and J 6 bases, leaving 14 bases between the germline ends. The V gene's germline CDR1 is LGHNA and CDR2 YSLEER. This CDR3 reads CASKPSLGDTQYF. CDR3 DNA sequence: TGCGCCAGCAAGCCAAGCCTAGGGGATACGCAGTATTTT.

This chain connects TRBV28 to TRBJ2-5, with D unresolved. Germline V gives CDR1 MDHEN, CDR2 SYDVKM. The germline V and J ends were trimmed by 1 base and 3 bases, with 6 bases remaining between them. The CDR3 runs 13 residues. Written as DNA, the CDR3 is TGTGCCAGCAGTTTATCAGCAGAAGAGACCCAGTACTTC. It translates to CASSLSAEETQYF. The variable domain in full, completed from reference TRBV28 and TRBJ2-5, reads DVKVTQSSRYLVKRTGEKVFLECVQDMDHENMFWYRQDPGLGLRLIYFSYDVKMKEKGDIPEGYSVSREKKERFSLILESASTNQTSMYLCASSLSAEETQYFGPGTRLLVL.

The V call is TRBV19, the J call TRBJ2-1; perhaps D is TRBD1 or TRBD2 (5 bases each). V was trimmed by 5 bases and J by 3 bases, leaving 20 bases between them. Germline loops: CDR1 LNHDA, CDR2 SQIVND (reference sequence). CDR3 length: 17 amino acids. CDR3 region: CASSSLGAPDLYNEQFF. CDR3 DNA: TGTGCCAGTAGTTCCCTCGGGGCGCCTGACCTCTACAATGAGCAGTTCTTC.

The CDR3 spells CSVVIQDSYEQYF. CDR3 sequence (DNA): TGCAGCGTTGTTATCCAGGACTCCTACGAGCAGTACTTC. The chain links TRBV29-1 to TRBJ2-7; D is undetermined. Trimming stripped 4 bases from V and 0 bases from J, with 10 bases between. CDR3 length: 13 amino acids. Germline V lookup: CDR1 SQVTM, CDR2 ANQGSEA.

The chain is built from TRBV9 and TRBJ2-7; weak D call: TRBD1 (5 bases). The germline V and J ends were trimmed by 0 bases and 4 bases, with 14 bases remaining between them. This CDR3 is 15 amino acids long. The germline V gene encodes CDR1 SGDLS and CDR2 YYNGEE. The CDR3 DNA reads TGTGCCAGCAGCGTAGCCTGGGGCTCTGAATACGAGCAGTACTTC. The encoded protein is CASSVAWGSEYEQYF.

The rearrangement joins TRBV30 to TRBJ1-5, with a tentative D call TRBD1 (5 bases). The V end lost 5 bases, the J end lost 2 bases, and 13 bases lay between the germline ends. From germline, CDR1 is GTSNPN and CDR2 SVGIG (reference sequence). There are 14 residues in the CDR3. The CDR3: CAWGGRAGNQPQHF. CDR3 coding DNA: TGTGCCTGGGGGGGGAGGGCCGGCAATCAGCCCCAGCATTTT.

The chain links TRBV19 to TRBJ2-5; 13 bases agree with TRBD2. V shed 5 bases and J 3 bases; nucleotides not matched to a gene: 3. Germline V lookup: CDR1 LNHDA, CDR2 SQIVND (reference sequence). The CDR3 extends over 15 amino acids. The CDR3 loop is CASSPGLAGKETQYF. CDR3 nucleotide sequence: TGTGCCAGTAGTCCGGGACTAGCGGGAAAAGAGACCCAGTACTTC.

V usage is TRBV5-4 and J usage is TRBJ2-3, with D perhaps TRBD2 (7 bases). Germline V gene data show CDR1 as SGHNT and CDR2 as YYREEE (reference sequence). Trimming took off 3 bases at V and 0 bases at J, with 17 bases between the two ends. The CDR3 is 17 residues long. Here the CDR3 reads CASSSSSRGASTDTQYF. Here the CDR3 DNA reads TGTGCCAGCAGCTCGTCCTCTCGGGGGGCTAGCACAGATACGCAGTATTTT.

This clone showed up just a few times. The rearrangement links TRBV9 to TRBJ2-7; 9 nucleotides align to TRBD2. CDR1 is SGDLS, CDR2 YYNGEE, per germline. The V segment lost 3 bases and the J segment 3 bases; nucleotides outside the gene matches: 4. The CDR3 runs 14 residues. The DNA of the CDR3 is TGTGCCAGCAGCGCGACTAGCGGATACTACGAGCAGTACTTC. It translates to CASSATSGYYEQYF.

The rearrangement joins TRBV5-6 to TRBJ2-7; TRBD1 matches at 10 bases. V was pared by 6 bases and J by 4 bases, with 16 bases of the junction left unmatched. Germline V gene lookup returns CDR1 SGHDT and CDR2 YYEEEE. CDR3 length equals 17 residues. The CDR3 region is CASTLGAGQGTGYEQYF. DNA of the CDR3: TGTGCCAGCACCCTGGGAGCGGGACAGGGGACCGGTTACGAGCAGTACTTC.

V is TRBV7-6 and J is TRBJ2-7, with D perhaps matching TRBD2 (5 bases). Germline CDR1 reads SGHVS; CDR2 reads FNYEAQ. The CDR3 consists of 13 residues. Trimming took 2 bases from V and 3 from J, leaving 8 bases between them. CDR3 amino acids: CASSLSTSYEQYF. In DNA, the CDR3 is TGTGCCAGCAGCTTAAGCACTAGCTACGAGCAGTACTTC.

This clone was picked up one time. The V gene is TRBV11-2, the J gene TRBJ1-2; D possibly corresponds to TRBD1 (6 bases). The germline gives CDR1 SGHAT, CDR2 FQNNGV. The CDR3 runs 15 residues. V dropped 1 base and J dropped 2 bases, with 11 bases sitting between them. In DNA, the CDR3 is TGTGCCAGCAGCTTAGGGGCGACAGGAAACTATGGCTACACCTTC. This translates into CASSLGATGNYGYTF. The full variable domain, its missing parts supplied by reference TRBV11-2 and TRBJ1-2, is EAGVAQSPRYKIIEKRQSVAFWCNPISGHATLYWYQQILGQGPKLLIQFQNNGVVDDSQLPKDRFSAERLKGVDSTLKIQPAKLEDSAVYLCASSLGATGNYGYTFGSGTRLTVV.

The V and J genes are TRBV6-5 and TRBJ2-7, with 10 bases matching TRBD2. CDR1 MNHEY and CDR2 SVGAGI come from the germline V gene. The CDR3 runs to 16 residues. The trim removed 0 bases at V and 1 base at J, leaving 3 bases unmatched. CDR3 sequence reads: CASSYSLAGASYEQYF. CDR3 DNA sequence: TGTGCCAGCAGTTACTCCCTAGCGGGAGCGTCCTACGAGCAGTACTTC.

This sequence joins TRBV4-1 and TRBJ2-5; TRBD1 is a possible D gene (5 bases). The CDR3 totals 14 residues. Trimming stripped 4 bases from V and 7 bases from J, with 16 bases between. In germline, CDR1 is MGHRA, CDR2 YSYEKL. The CDR3 region is CASSPLGPRGTQYF. CDR3 nucleotides: TGCGCCAGCAGCCCCCTGGGGCCCCGAGGGACCCAGTACTTC.

V usage is TRBV14 and J usage is TRBJ2-1, with D perhaps given as TRBD1 or TRBD2 (6 bases each). The germline gives CDR1 SGHDN, CDR2 FVKESK. The V and J ends lost 3 bases and 9 bases respectively, with 24 bases between them. The CDR3 covers 17 residues. The CDR3 spells CASSHRGGREPGGEQFF. CDR3 nucleotide sequence: TGTGCCAGCAGCCACAGGGGCGGTCGGGAGCCCGGGGGTGAGCAGTTCTTC.

The genes are TRBV4-1 and TRBJ1-1, with TRBD1 as a possible D gene (5 bases). Germline lookup yields CDR1 MGHRA and CDR2 YSYEKL. Deletions cut 2 bases from V and 3 bases from J, with 19 bases between. The CDR3 has 17 amino acids. The CDR3 is CASSQFPGGDGDTEAFF. CDR3 nucleotides: TGCGCCAGCAGCCAATTCCCAGGAGGGGACGGGGACACTGAAGCTTTCTTT.

CDR3 nucleotide sequence: TGCGCCAGCAGCCCCTCTGAAACCTACGAGCAGTACTTC. Translation: CASSPSETYEQYF. The V and J genes are TRBV4-1 and TRBJ2-7; D gene unclear. CDR1 and CDR2 (germline): MGHRA, YSYEKL. This CDR3 has 13 residues. Trimming shortened V by 4 bases and J by 2 bases, and 9 bases separated the two germline ends.

The rearrangement joins TRBV5-1 to TRBJ2-3; D remains unclear. Trimming took 0 bases from V and 5 from J, leaving 19 bases between them. Germline V gives CDR1 SGHRS, CDR2 YFSETQ. The CDR3 sequence is 17 residues long. CDR3 sequence: CASSLAGILVSGDTQYF. The CDR3 DNA follows: TGCGCCAGCAGCTTGGCCGGTATCCTAGTGTCTGGAGATACGCAGTATTTT.

This clone was seen a handful of times. The DNA for the CDR3 is TGTGCCAGCACGGCTCCTAATGAGCAGTTCTTC. Translated: CASTAPNEQFF. The rearrangement links TRBV7-9 to TRBJ2-1; D not resolved. CDR1 is SEHNR and CDR2 is FQNEAQ in the germline V gene (reference sequence). The CDR3 is 11 amino acids. Trimming shortened V by 7 bases and J by 7 bases, and 8 bases separated the two germline ends.

The chain combines TRBV29-1 with TRBJ2-7; D possibly uses TRBD1 or TRBD2 (5 bases each). The CDR3 is 13 amino acids. Germline loops: CDR1 SQVTM, CDR2 ANQGSEA. The V end was cut by 7 bases, the J end by 0 bases, with 13 bases between. The CDR3 nucleotides read TGCAGCGGTACAGGTGGGGGCTCCTACGAGCAGTACTTC. Its translation: CSGTGGGSYEQYF.

The chain has TRBV9 and TRBJ2-3, with TRBD2 matching over 8 bases. The germline V gene has CDR1 SGDLS and CDR2 YYNGEE. The CDR3 contains 15 residues. V was pared by 4 bases and J by 0 bases, with 4 bases of the junction left unmatched. CDR3 loop: CASSPGGGSTDTQYF. As DNA, the CDR3 is TGTGCCAGCAGCCCCGGGGGGGGTAGCACAGATACGCAGTATTTT.

V gene TRBV11-1 combines with J gene TRBJ2-7, with 9 bases identical to TRBD1. Germline CDR1 is SGHAT and CDR2 is FQDESV (reference sequence). Trimming took 2 bases from V and 2 from J; bases not matched to a gene: 10. The CDR3 loop spans 17 amino acids. The CDR3 DNA sequence: TGTGCCAGCAGCTTATCTTCCTTGGGACAGGGCCCCTACGAGCAGTACTTC. It is translated as CASSLSSLGQGPYEQYF. The full variable domain, completed using reference TRBV11-1 and TRBJ2-7, is EAEVAQSPRYKITEKSQAVAFWCDPISGHATLYWYRQILGQGPELLVQFQDESVVDDSQLPKDRFSAERLKGVDSTLKIQPAELGDSAMYLCASSLSSLGQGPYEQYFGPGTRLTVT.

This chain uses TRBV27 with TRBJ2-7; D is unclear. CDR3 length: 13 residues. Germline-derived CDR1 and CDR2 are MNHEY and SMNVEV (reference sequence). V was shortened by 4 bases and J by 4 bases, with 11 bases between the two germline ends. The CDR3 region is CASSWSGLYEQYF. CDR3 DNA: TGTGCCAGCAGTTGGTCGGGCCTGTACGAGCAGTACTTC.

V usage is TRBV5-1 and J usage is TRBJ2-7, with D maybe TRBD1 (5 bases). The CDR3 covers 13 residues. CDR1 SGHRS and CDR2 YFSETQ come from the germline V gene. V lost 3 bases and J 1 base, leaving 8 bases between the germline ends. The CDR3 DNA follows: TGCGCCAGCAGCTCGACAGATTCCTACGAGCAGTACTTC. It codes for CASSSTDSYEQYF.

The chain links TRBV2 to TRBJ2-1; 11 nucleotides align to TRBD2. Trimming cost V 7 bases and J 9 bases; bases outside gene matches: 11. The CDR3 totals 15 residues. Per the germline V gene, CDR1 is SNHLY and CDR2 is FYNNEI. The CDR3 DNA reads TGTGCCAGCACCCCGAAACTAGCGGGAGTGTCTGAGCAGTTCTTC. Translation gives CASTPKLAGVSEQFF.